This is a list of T cell receptor beta chains from one sample in a study of T cell repertoires in cytomegalovirus infection. TCRdb itself ran the reads through MiXCR, one entry per CDR3 protein. This sample has fewer than 400,000 distinct CDR3 sequences, with 15% to 20% found just once. Sequencing used PBMCs. The source of these receptors is a human donor in good health (CMV status not recorded). Some clones in this sample may be carry-over from other donors' samples. Each CDR3 is given with its conserved first and last residue. D genes are given only for firm matches. Some rows mark clone size as missing; the rest say once, few, many or name a class of expanded clone.

D: TRBD2; V: TRBV11-2; size: many; J: TRBJ2-1; CDR3: CASSLKIAGGEQFF; DNA: TGTGCCAGCAGCCTAAAAATAGCGGGCGGTGAGCAGTTCTTC
D: NA; V: TRBV2; size: few; J: TRBJ2-5; CDR3: CASASQETQYF; DNA: TGTGCCAGCGCCTCACAAGAGACCCAGTACTTC
D: NA; V: TRBV7-2; size: many; J: TRBJ1-4; CDR3: CASSPPGRTFEKLFF; DNA: TGTGCCAGCAGCCCCCCGGGACGGACCTTTGAAAAACTGTTTTTT
D: TRBD2; V: TRBV19; size: NA; J: TRBJ2-2; CDR3: CASSVDVAGGGYGELFF; DNA: TGTGCCAGTAGTGTCGATGTAGCGGGAGGGGGATACGGGGAGCTGTTTTTT
D: NA; V: TRBV7-8; size: many; J: TRBJ2-7; CDR3: CASSVGPIYEQYF; DNA: TGTGCCAGCAGCGTAGGACCGATCTACGAGCAGTACTTC
D: NA; V: TRBV27; size: NA; J: TRBJ1-5; CDR3: CASKKGGQPQHF; DNA: TGTGCCAGCAAAAAGGGCGGCCAGCCCCAGCATTTT
D: TRBD1; V: TRBV7-7; size: NA; J: TRBJ2-1; CDR3: CASSNGQASYNEQFF; DNA: TGTGCCAGCAGCAACGGACAGGCGTCCTACAATGAGCAGTTCTTC
D: NA; V: TRBV28; size: many; J: TRBJ1-2; CDR3: CASSLGQTNYGYTF; DNA: TGTGCCAGCAGTTTAGGGCAGACTAACTATGGCTACACCTTC
D: TRBD2; V: TRBV7-8; size: NA; J: TRBJ2-1; CDR3: CASSLRGSAGGTNNEQFF; DNA: TGTGCCAGCAGCTTACGTGGATCCGCGGGGGGGACAAACAATGAGCAGTTCTTC
D: NA; V: TRBV7-9; size: many; J: TRBJ2-7; CDR3: CASSSWSAYEQYF; DNA: TGTGCCAGCAGCTCTTGGAGCGCCTACGAGCAGTACTTC
D: TRBD1; V: TRBV3-1; size: NA; J: TRBJ2-7; CDR3: CASSYYRGEQYF; DNA: TGTGCCAGCAGCTACTACAGGGGCGAGCAGTACTTC
D: NA; V: TRBV2; size: NA; J: TRBJ2-1; CDR3: CASTTGGGEYNEQFF; DNA: TGTGCCAGCACTACAGGGGGGGGGGAATACAATGAGCAGTTCTTC
D: TRBD1; V: TRBV19; size: few; J: TRBJ1-5; CDR3: CASSTAGTEGNQPQHF; DNA: TGTGCCAGTAGTACCGCCGGGACAGAGGGCAATCAGCCCCAGCATTTT
D: TRBD2; V: TRBV2; size: NA; J: TRBJ2-2; CDR3: CASRGLAGRSGELFF; DNA: TGTGCCAGCAGGGGACTAGCGGGAAGGTCCGGGGAGCTGTTTTTT
D: NA; V: TRBV2; size: NA; J: TRBJ1-2; CDR3: CASPRGAANYGYTF; DNA: TGTGCCAGCCCGCGGGGGGCAGCTAACTATGGCTACACCTTC
D: TRBD1; V: TRBV28; size: many; J: TRBJ2-5; CDR3: CASTSPAGGAETQYF; DNA: TGTGCCAGCACTTCTCCGGCAGGGGGAGCAGAGACCCAGTACTTC
D: NA; V: TRBV19; size: NA; J: TRBJ1-5; CDR3: CASSIKQGPQPQHF; DNA: TGTGCCAGTAGTATTAAACAGGGTCCTCAGCCCCAGCATTTT
D: TRBD2; V: TRBV20-1; size: few; J: TRBJ2-5; CDR3: CSARDARGSGETQYF; DNA: TGCAGTGCTAGAGATGCCCGCGGGAGTGGCGAGACCCAGTACTTC
D: NA; V: TRBV6-2/TRBV6-3; size: once; J: TRBJ1-3; CDR3: CASSKSSGNTIYF; DNA: TGTGCCAGCAGTAAGTCCTCTGGAAACACCATATATTTT
D: NA; V: TRBV19; size: few; J: TRBJ2-6; CDR3: CASSIRGELSGANVLTF; DNA: TGTGCCAGTAGTATAAGGGGCGAACTCTCTGGGGCCAACGTCCTGACTTTC
D: NA; V: TRBV4-1; size: many; J: TRBJ2-7; CDR3: CASSQGGRGVDEQYF; DNA: TGCGCCAGCAGCCAAGGGGGCCGGGGCGTCGACGAGCAGTACTTC
D: NA; V: TRBV19; size: many; J: TRBJ2-3; CDR3: CASSIVPTDTQYF; DNA: TGTGCCAGTAGTATTGTCCCCACAGATACGCAGTATTTT
D: NA; V: TRBV6-2/TRBV6-3; size: NA; J: TRBJ2-5; CDR3: CASSSDVRAFGTQYF; DNA: TGTGCCAGCAGTTCCGACGTGAGGGCCTTTGGGACCCAGTACTTC
D: NA; V: TRBV7-2; size: many; J: TRBJ1-2; CDR3: CASSLPVGHGYTF; DNA: TGTGCCAGCAGCCTACCGGTAGGGCATGGCTACACCTTC
D: TRBD2; V: TRBV7-2; size: many; J: TRBJ2-7; CDR3: CASSALAGGMYEQYF; DNA: TGTGCCAGCAGCGCACTAGCGGGAGGGATGTACGAGCAGTACTTC
D: TRBD1; V: TRBV10-3; size: few; J: TRBJ1-2; CDR3: CAISRTGGDYGYTF; DNA: TGTGCCATCAGTCGGACAGGGGGCGATTATGGCTACACCTTC
D: NA; V: TRBV10-3; size: few; J: TRBJ2-1; CDR3: CAISEQGTSDNEQFF; DNA: TGTGCCATCAGTGAGCAAGGTACTTCCGACAATGAGCAGTTCTTC
D: TRBD2; V: TRBV28; size: NA; J: TRBJ2-5; CDR3: CASSLRRGGQRETQYF; DNA: TGTGCCAGCAGTTTACGGCGGGGGGGCCAGCGAGAGACCCAGTACTTC
D: NA; V: TRBV10-3; size: NA; J: TRBJ2-7; CDR3: CASAAGPYEQYF; DNA: TGTGCTTCTGCTGCGGGACCGTACGAGCAGTACTTC
D: NA; V: TRBV7-2; size: many; J: TRBJ2-7; CDR3: CASSVDTRAGEQYF; DNA: TGTGCCAGCAGCGTAGACACGAGGGCGGGTGAGCAGTACTTC
D: NA; V: TRBV2; size: NA; J: TRBJ1-6; CDR3: CASSSHGSPLHF; DNA: TGTGCCAGCAGCTCACATGGCTCACCCCTCCACTTT
D: NA; V: TRBV11-2; size: many; J: TRBJ2-3; CDR3: CASTVIINTDTQYF; DNA: TGTGCCAGCACCGTTATAATTAACACAGATACGCAGTATTTT
D: TRBD2; V: TRBV28; size: NA; J: TRBJ2-3; CDR3: CASLSGRGGRDTQYF; DNA: TGTGCCAGCCTCTCAGGGCGGGGGGGCAGAGATACGCAGTATTTT
D: NA; V: TRBV4-1; size: few; J: TRBJ1-6; CDR3: CASSQVRDTFNSPLHF; DNA: TGCGCCAGCAGCCAAGTGAGGGACACCTTTAATTCACCCCTCCACTTT
D: NA; V: TRBV19; size: once; J: TRBJ1-6; CDR3: CASSIGRNSPLHF; DNA: TGTGCCAGTAGTATCGGTAGAAATTCACCCCTCCACTTT
D: TRBD2; V: TRBV19; size: once; J: TRBJ2-7; CDR3: CASSMSLAGAEQYF; DNA: TGTGCCAGTAGTATGAGTCTAGCGGGAGCCGAGCAGTACTTC
D: NA; V: TRBV5-6; size: few; J: TRBJ2-5; CDR3: CASSVWETQYF; DNA: TGTGCCAGCAGTGTATGGGAGACCCAGTACTTC
D: NA; V: TRBV10-3; size: NA; J: TRBJ1-1; CDR3: CAISESRGADEAFF; DNA: TGTGCCATCAGTGAGTCTCGGGGGGCCGATGAAGCTTTCTTT
D: NA; V: TRBV4-1; size: NA; J: TRBJ2-7; CDR3: CASSQEIQNTYEQYF; DNA: TGCGCCAGCAGCCAAGAAATTCAGAACACCTACGAGCAGTACTTC
D: NA; V: TRBV12-3/TRBV12-4; size: few; J: TRBJ2-3; CDR3: CASSLEGGVDTQYF; DNA: TGTGCCAGCAGTTTAGAGGGAGGTGTAGATACGCAGTATTTT
D: NA; V: TRBV20-1; size: once; J: TRBJ1-1; CDR3: CSARELGGAEAFF; DNA: TGCAGTGCTAGAGAACTTGGGGGGGCTGAAGCTTTCTTT
D: TRBD2; V: TRBV7-2; size: many; J: TRBJ2-2; CDR3: CASSLVPSGRGELFF; DNA: TGTGCCAGCAGCTTAGTGCCTAGCGGGAGGGGGGAGCTGTTTTTT
D: NA; V: TRBV2; size: NA; J: TRBJ2-3; CDR3: CASSAGVIDTQYF; DNA: TGTGCCAGCAGTGCTGGGGTAATTGATACGCAGTATTTT
D: TRBD1; V: TRBV6-5; size: many; J: TRBJ2-7; CDR3: CASRRTGPSEQYF; DNA: TGTGCCAGCAGGAGGACAGGGCCTAGTGAGCAGTACTTC
D: NA; V: TRBV7-8; size: many; J: TRBJ1-2; CDR3: CASSPTSPNNYGYTF; DNA: TGTGCCAGCAGCCCAACCTCGCCAAATAACTATGGCTACACCTTC
D: TRBD2; V: TRBV7-9; size: many; J: TRBJ2-1; CDR3: CASSPSSGGVYNEQFF; DNA: TGTGCCAGCAGCCCCTCTTCCGGGGGGGTTTACAATGAGCAGTTCTTC
D: NA; V: TRBV7-2; size: many; J: TRBJ2-7; CDR3: CASSKYYEQYF; DNA: TGTGCCAGCAGCAAATACTACGAGCAGTACTTC
D: TRBD1; V: TRBV12-3/TRBV12-4; size: NA; J: TRBJ2-5; CDR3: CASSAPGQGQETQYF; DNA: TGTGCCAGCAGTGCACCGGGACAGGGGCAAGAGACCCAGTACTTC
D: NA; V: TRBV6-5; size: many; J: TRBJ2-1; CDR3: CASSFAGNEQFF; DNA: TGTGCCAGCTCTTTTGCGGGCAATGAGCAGTTCTTC
D: TRBD2; V: TRBV5-1; size: few; J: TRBJ2-1; CDR3: CASSQTPSGGGDEQFF; DNA: TGCGCCAGCAGCCAAACCCCTAGCGGGGGGGGCGATGAGCAGTTCTTC
D: NA; V: TRBV7-9; size: NA; J: TRBJ2-1; CDR3: CASSPRVQETYNEQFF; DNA: TGTGCCAGCAGCCCCCGCGTACAGGAGACCTACAATGAGCAGTTCTTC